What follows describes a single TCR beta chain. These data originate in a study of blood T cell repertoires in COVID-19. Background on the study: T cells, B-cell-depleted T cells, or PBMCs provided the cDNA or gDNA that served as material.

This CDR3 spans 14 amino acids. The germline CDR1 and CDR2 sequences are GTSNPN and SVGIG (reference sequence). V lost 6 bases to trimming and J lost 8 bases; unmatched junction nucleotides: 11. Sequenced by immunoSEQ multiplex PCR; TCRdb stores in-frame clones only, minus some. The sample lists fewer than 200,000 clones; roughly 89% were seen once. Sequences were obtained from peripheral blood. The genes are TRBV30 and TRBJ1-4, with TRBD1 matching over 8 bases. This TCR came from a woman aged 50 to 65 with acute or convalescent COVID-19. CDR3: CACTTGTGVEKLFF. Written as DNA, the CDR3 is TGTGCCTGTACTACCGGGACAGGTGTCGAAAAACTGTTTTTT.